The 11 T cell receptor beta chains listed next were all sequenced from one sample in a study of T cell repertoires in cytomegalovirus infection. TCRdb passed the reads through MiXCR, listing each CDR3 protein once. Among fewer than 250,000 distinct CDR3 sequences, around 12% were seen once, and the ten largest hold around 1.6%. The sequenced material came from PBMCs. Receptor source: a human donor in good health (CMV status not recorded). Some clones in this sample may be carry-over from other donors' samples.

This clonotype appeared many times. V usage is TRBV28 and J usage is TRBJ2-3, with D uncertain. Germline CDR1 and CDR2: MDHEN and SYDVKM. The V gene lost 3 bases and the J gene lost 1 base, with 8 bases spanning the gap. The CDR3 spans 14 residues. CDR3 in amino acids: CASSFHSRTDTQYF. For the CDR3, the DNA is TGTGCCAGCAGTTTCCATAGTCGCACAGATACGCAGTATTTT.

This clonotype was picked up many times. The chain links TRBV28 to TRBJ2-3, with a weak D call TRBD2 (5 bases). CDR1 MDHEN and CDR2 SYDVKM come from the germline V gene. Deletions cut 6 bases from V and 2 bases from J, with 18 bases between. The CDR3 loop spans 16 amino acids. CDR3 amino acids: CASSPPWGDPTDTQYF. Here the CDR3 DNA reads TGTGCCAGCAGCCCACCATGGGGAGACCCCACAGATACGCAGTATTTT.

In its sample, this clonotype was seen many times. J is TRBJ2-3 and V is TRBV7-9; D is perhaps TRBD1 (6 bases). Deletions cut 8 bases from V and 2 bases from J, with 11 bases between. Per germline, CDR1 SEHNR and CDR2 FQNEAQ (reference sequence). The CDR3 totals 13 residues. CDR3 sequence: CASPRDTTDTQYF. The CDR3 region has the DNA TGTGCCAGCCCCCGGGACACCACAGATACGCAGTATTTT.

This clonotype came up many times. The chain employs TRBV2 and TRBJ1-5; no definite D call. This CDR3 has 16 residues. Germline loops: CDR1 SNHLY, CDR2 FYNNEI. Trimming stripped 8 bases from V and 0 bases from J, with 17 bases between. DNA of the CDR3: TGTGCCAGCCCCCCTGAAGGAGATAATAGCAATCAGCCCCAGCATTTT. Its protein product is CASPPEGDNSNQPQHF. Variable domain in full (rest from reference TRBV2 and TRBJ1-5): EPEVTQTPSHQVTQMGQEVILRCVPISNHLYFYWYRQILGQKVEFLVSFYNNEISEKSEIFDDQFSVERPDGSNFTLKIRSTKLEDSAMYFCASPPEGDNSNQPQHFGDGTRLSIL.

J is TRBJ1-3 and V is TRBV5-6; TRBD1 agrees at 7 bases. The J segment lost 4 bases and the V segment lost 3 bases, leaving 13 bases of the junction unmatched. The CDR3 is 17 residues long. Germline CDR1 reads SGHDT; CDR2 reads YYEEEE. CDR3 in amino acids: CASSSRRTGGHGNTIYF. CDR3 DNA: TGTGCCAGCAGCTCTCGACGGACAGGAGGCCACGGAAACACCATATATTTT.

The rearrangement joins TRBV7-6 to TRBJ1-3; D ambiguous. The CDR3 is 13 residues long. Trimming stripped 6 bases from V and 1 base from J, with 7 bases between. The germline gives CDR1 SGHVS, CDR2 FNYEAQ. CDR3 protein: CASRPMSGNTIYF. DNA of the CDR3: TGTGCCAGCAGACCTATGTCTGGAAACACCATATATTTT.

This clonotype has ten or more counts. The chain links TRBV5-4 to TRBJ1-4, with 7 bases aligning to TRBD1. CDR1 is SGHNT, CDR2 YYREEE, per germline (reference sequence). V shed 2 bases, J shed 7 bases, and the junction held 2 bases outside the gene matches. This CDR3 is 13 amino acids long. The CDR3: CASSLTGAEKLFF. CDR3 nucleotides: TGTGCCAGCAGCTTAACAGGGGCTGAAAAACTGTTTTTT. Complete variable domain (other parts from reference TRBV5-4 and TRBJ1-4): ETGVTQSPTHLIKTRGQQVTLRCSSQSGHNTVSWYQQALGQGPQFIFQYYREEENGRGNFPPRFSGLQFPNYSSELNVNALELDDSALYLCASSLTGAEKLFFGSGTQLSVL.

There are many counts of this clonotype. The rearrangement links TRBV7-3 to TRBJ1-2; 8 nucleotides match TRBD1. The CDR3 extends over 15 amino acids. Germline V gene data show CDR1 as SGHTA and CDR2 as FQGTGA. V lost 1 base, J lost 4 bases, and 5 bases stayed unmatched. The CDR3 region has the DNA TGTGCCAGCAGCTTAATCCCAGGGGGCATCTATGGCTACACCTTC. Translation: CASSLIPGGIYGYTF.

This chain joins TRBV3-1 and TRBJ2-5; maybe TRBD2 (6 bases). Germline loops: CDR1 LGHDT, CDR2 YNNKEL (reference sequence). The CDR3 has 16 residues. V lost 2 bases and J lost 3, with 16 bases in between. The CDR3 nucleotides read TGTGCCAGCAGCCAATCGCGGGGAAAAGCGAAAGAGACCCAGTACTTC. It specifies CASSQSRGKAKETQYF.

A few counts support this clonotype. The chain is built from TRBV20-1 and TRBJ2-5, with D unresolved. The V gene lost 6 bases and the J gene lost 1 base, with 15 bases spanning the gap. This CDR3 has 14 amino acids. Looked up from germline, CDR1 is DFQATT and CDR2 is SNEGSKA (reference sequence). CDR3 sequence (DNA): TGCAGTGCCAACGGGTACCCCTTCCAAGAGACCCAGTACTTC. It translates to CSANGYPFQETQYF.

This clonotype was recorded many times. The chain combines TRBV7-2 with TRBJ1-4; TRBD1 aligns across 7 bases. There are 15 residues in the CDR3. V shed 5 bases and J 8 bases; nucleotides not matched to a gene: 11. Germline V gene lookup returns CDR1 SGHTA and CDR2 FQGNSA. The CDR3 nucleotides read TGTGCCAGCAGCCCACCCGACAGGGAAGGAGAAAAACTGTTTTTT. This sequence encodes CASSPPDREGEKLFF.